This entry describes one TCR beta chain. The antigen is unknown. Relative to the germline gene, one junction end is altered; a read error may explain this. The data were obtained in a study of human T cells and chemical hapten exposure. Per the study methods: Per-sample TCR counts ranged from about 20,000 to 700,000, median around 96,000. TCRdb independently ran MiXCR on the 5' RACE reads; one entry per CDR3 protein. TCRdb, not the authors, supplied the V and J calls. Of approximately 110,000 distinct CDR3 sequences listed, approximately 20% are singletons. Whole-study findings and limits: TCRs exceeding 1 in 1000 frequency stayed unchanged with DPC sensitization.

From whole blood left unfractionated, total RNA was extracted. Germline-derived CDR1 and CDR2 are SEHNR and FQNEAQ (reference sequence). The CDR3 is 11 residues long. This TCR was sampled from a human donor in good health. The genes are TRBV7-9 and TRBJ1-2, with 7 bases lining up with TRBD1. The CDR3 region is CASSSSGGVKF. CDR3 nucleotide sequence: TGTGCCAGCAGCTCCTCAGGGGGTGTTAAGTTC.